This T cell receptor beta chain is from a study of CD8 T cells in ankylosing spondylitis. Points from the study as a whole: Disease-linked clones were reportedly significantly enriched in matched ankylosing spondylitis synovial fluid.

The CDR3 runs to 14 residues. Germline CDR1 is MNHNY and CDR2 is SVGAGI (reference sequence). V lost 0 bases, J lost 1 base, and 6 bases lay in between. Using its own MiXCR run on the 5' RACE reads, TCRdb lists one record per CDR3 protein. The table records 25,000 to 30,000 distinct CDR3 sequences, roughly 7.9% of them present only once. This clonotype was detected a few times. Its cognate antigen is unknown. The rearrangement links TRBV6-6 to TRBJ1-1; possible D gene TRBD1, 6 bases. The origin of this receptor is a male donor with ankylosing spondylitis or in good health (not recorded which). Sequenced material: blood. The CDR3 DNA is TGTGCCAGCAGTTACTCGGACAGGAACACTGAAGCTTTCTTT. Its translation is CASSYSDRNTEAFF.